This is a list of T cell receptor beta chains from one sample in a study of cytomegalovirus exposure and HLA in healthy donors. Libraries were prepared by immunoSEQ multiplex PCR; TCRdb keeps only in-frame clonotypes and omits some of them. The sample includes over 150,000 clones, 60% to 85% seen only once; the top ten take roughly 7.4%. Sequencing was carried out using PBMCs. These TCRs come from a male donor in good health and CMV-seropositive. The CDR3 runs from the conserved cysteine through the conserved F or W.

TRBJ2-5 TRBV18 CASSAGRGIQETQYF
TRBJ2-1 TRBV6-6 CASSFSGVANEQFF
TRBJ2-1 TRBV5-6 CASSDAGGSNNEQFF
TRBJ1-2 TRBV5-4 CASSPEPGVGGYGYTF
TRBJ1-6 TRBV30 CAGQGAETYNSPLHF
. TRBV11-2 CASSSSGGIHEQYF
TRBJ2-1 TRBV14 CASSRQGTYNEQFF
TRBJ1-5 TRBV15 CATSRMGGYQPQHF
TRBJ2-4 TRBV5-4 CASSPAGTGGNIQYF
TRBJ2-7 TRBV11-2 CASSPTGVGYEQYF
TRBJ1-3 TRBV5-1 CASSLGGRGLASGNTIYF
TRBJ2-1 TRBV5-5 CASSQDGLRYDEQFF
TRBJ2-7 TRBV14 CASSPGLAGGYEQYF
TRBJ2-3 TRBV7-7 CASSLASADTQYF
TRBJ2-7 TRBV5-6 CASSLRHRQYEQYF
TRBJ2-6 TRBV2 CASSARGRQYSGANVLTF
TRBJ2-5 TRBV7-3 CASSLGGLETQYF
TRBJ1-2 TRBV30 CAWRRTGGGYGYTF
TRBJ2-7 TRBV10-3 CATGTDREQYF
TRBJ1-6 TRBV9 CASSAQTGGFFPLHF
TRBJ1-1 TRBV9 CASSQRLGGENTEAFF
TRBJ2-3 TRBV5-1 CASSFVAGVVLTDTQYF
TRBJ2-3 TRBV4-1 CASSPPAGGRTDTQYF
TRBJ2-7 TRBV6-1 CASSEPGTVATRGYEQYF
TRBJ2-7 TRBV6-5 CASRPTSGGGYEQYF
TRBJ2-3 TRBV5-4 CASSPLGRGGTDTQYF
TRBJ2-1 TRBV30 CAWSDSMAGGNEQFF
TRBJ1-4 TRBV7-9 CASSSLIGEGYEKLFF
TRBJ1-2 TRBV6-6 CASSYDTYLWGYTF
TRBJ2-1 TRBV7-9 CASSRRGSYNEQFF
TRBJ1-1 TRBV13 CASSGGGTGLMNTEAFF
TRBJ1-3 TRBV6-5 CASRDRSISGNTIYF
TRBJ1-1 TRBV30 CARRGGGLNTEAFF
TRBJ1-4 TRBV2 CASIPGQGSEKLFF
TRBJ1-2 TRBV5-1 CASSRGCGYTF
TRBJ2-3 TRBV2 CASRKSAGFTDTQYF
TRBJ1-2 TRBV9 CASSVGAGSYYGYTF
TRBJ2-5 TRBV12-5 CASGLVMIEGATQETQYF
TRBJ2-1 TRBV7-2 CASSLAGAPNNEQFF